This T cell receptor beta chain was observed in a study of shared clonotypes between healthy human individuals. The V gene's germline CDR1 is SSHAT and CDR2 FNYEAQ (reference sequence). The V end was cut by 5 bases, the J end by 5 bases, with 21 bases between. This CDR3 is built from 16 residues. Measured with immunoSEQ multiplex PCR; TCRdb has only the in-frame clones, and not every one. The table has 950,000 to 1,100,000 clones, roughly 74% seen once. This sequence originates from a young man in good health. Some clones in this sample may be carry-over from other donors' samples. The chain joins TRBV7-7 to TRBJ2-5; the D gene is possibly TRBD1 (6 bases). Sequenced: memory CD4+ T cells from PBMCs. Described subset: CD45RA-negative fraction. CDR3 region: CASSPKTGFGMETQYF. CDR3 in DNA: TGTGCCAGCAGCCCTAAGACAGGTTTCGGGATGGAGACCCAGTACTTC.